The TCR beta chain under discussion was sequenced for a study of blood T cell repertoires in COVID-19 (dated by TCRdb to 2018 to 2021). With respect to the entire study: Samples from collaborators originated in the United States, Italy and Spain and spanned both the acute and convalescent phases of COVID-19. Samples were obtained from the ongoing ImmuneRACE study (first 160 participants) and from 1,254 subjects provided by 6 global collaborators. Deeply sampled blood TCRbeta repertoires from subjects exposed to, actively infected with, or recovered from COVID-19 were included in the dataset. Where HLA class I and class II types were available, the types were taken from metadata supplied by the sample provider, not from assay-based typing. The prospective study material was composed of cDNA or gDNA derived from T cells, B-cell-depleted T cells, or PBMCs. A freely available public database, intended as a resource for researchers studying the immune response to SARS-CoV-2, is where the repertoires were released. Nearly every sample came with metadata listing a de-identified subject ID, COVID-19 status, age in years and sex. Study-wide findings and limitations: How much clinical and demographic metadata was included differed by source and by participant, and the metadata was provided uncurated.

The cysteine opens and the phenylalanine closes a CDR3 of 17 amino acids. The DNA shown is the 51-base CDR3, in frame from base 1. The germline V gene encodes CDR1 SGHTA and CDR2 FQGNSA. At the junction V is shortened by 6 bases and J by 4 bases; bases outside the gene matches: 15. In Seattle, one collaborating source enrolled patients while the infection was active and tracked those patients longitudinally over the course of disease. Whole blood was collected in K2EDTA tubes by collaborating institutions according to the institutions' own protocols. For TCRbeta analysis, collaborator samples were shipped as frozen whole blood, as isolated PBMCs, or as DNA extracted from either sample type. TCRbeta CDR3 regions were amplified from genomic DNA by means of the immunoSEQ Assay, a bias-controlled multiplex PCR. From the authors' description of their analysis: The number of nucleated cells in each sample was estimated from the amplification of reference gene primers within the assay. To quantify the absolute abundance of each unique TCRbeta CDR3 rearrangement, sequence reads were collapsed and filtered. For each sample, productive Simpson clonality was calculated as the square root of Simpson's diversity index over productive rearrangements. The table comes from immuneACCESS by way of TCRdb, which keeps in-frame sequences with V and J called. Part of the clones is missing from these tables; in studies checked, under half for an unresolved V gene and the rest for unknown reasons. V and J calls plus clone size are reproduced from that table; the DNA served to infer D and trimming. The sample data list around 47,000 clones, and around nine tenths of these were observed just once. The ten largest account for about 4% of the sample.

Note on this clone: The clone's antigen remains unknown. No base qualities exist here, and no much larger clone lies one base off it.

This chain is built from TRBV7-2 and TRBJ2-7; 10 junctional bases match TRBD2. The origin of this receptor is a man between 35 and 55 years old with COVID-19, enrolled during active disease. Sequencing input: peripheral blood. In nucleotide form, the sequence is TGTGCCAGCAGACCCCCTGGGGCTAGCGGGAGTCGATACGAGCAGTACTTC. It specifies CASRPPGASGSRYEQYF.